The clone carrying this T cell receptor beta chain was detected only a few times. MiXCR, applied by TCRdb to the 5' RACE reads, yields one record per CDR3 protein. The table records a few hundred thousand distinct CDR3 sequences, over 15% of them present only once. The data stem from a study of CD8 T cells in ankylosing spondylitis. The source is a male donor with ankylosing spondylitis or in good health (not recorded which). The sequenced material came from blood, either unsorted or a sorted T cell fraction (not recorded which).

The CDR3 bases are TGTGCCAGCAGGGTTGGACTAGCGCCAGAAAGGGATGAGCAGTTCTTC. Translated, it gives CASRVGLAPERDEQFF. V and J are TRBV7-9 and TRBJ2-1, with 9 bases identical to TRBD2. CDR1 and CDR2 (germline): SEHNR, FQNEAQ (reference sequence). The CDR3 runs to 16 residues. V lost 6 bases, J lost 8 bases, and 14 bases stayed unmatched.